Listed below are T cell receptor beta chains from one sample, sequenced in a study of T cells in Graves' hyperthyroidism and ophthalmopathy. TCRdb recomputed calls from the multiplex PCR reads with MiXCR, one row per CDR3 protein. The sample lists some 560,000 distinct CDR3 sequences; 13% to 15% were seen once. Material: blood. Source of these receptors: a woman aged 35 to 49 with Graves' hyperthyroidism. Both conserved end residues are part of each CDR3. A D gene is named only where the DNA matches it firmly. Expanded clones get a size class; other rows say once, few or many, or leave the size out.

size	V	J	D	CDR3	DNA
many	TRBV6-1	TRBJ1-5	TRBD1	CASSEAGQGYGQPQHF	TGTGCCAGCAGTGAAGCGGGACAGGGGTATGGACAGCCCCAGCATTTT
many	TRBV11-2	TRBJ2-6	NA	CASSSIQGKTGANVLTF	TGTGCCAGCAGCTCTATACAGGGAAAGACTGGGGCCAACGTCCTGACTTTC
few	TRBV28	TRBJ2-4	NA	CASRTVSLSKNIQYF	TGTGCCAGCAGGACCGTATCCTTATCCAAAAACATTCAGTACTTC
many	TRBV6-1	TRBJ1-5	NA	CASRRLTVGQPQHF	TGTGCCAGCAGGCGGTTGACAGTAGGTCAGCCCCAGCATTTT
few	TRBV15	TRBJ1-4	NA	CATSRKRDRSEKLFF	TGTGCCACCAGCAGAAAGCGGGACCGAAGTGAAAAACTGTTTTTT
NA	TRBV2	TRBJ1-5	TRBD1	CASTSTGPNQPQHF	TGTGCCAGCACTTCGACAGGGCCCAATCAGCCCCAGCATTTT
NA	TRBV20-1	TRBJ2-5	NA	CSARVTQETQYF	TGCAGTGCTAGAGTTACCCAAGAGACCCAGTACTTC
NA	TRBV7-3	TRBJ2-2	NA	CASSLTTGSTGELFF	TGTGCCAGCAGCTTAACCACAGGGTCAACCGGGGAGCTGTTTTTT
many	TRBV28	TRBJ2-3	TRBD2	CASSVGGVDTQYF	TGTGCCAGCAGCGTGGGAGGGGTTGATACGCAGTATTTT
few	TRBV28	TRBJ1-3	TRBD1	CASSFPGQGNTIYF	TGTGCCAGCAGTTTTCCGGGACAGGGAAACACCATATATTTT
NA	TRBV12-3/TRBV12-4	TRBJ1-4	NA	CASSLAPRAPNEKLFF	TGTGCCAGCAGTTTAGCGCCGAGGGCCCCAAATGAAAAACTGTTTTTT
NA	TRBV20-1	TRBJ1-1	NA	CSARERDTEAFF	TGCAGTGCACGAGAGAGGGACACTGAAGCTTTCTTT
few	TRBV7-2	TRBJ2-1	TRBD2	CASSLWREEDEQFF	TGTGCCAGCAGCTTATGGCGGGAGGAAGATGAGCAGTTCTTC
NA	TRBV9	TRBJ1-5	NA	CASSFAGTSNQPQHF	TGTGCCAGCAGCTTTGCCGGGACAAGCAATCAGCCCCAGCATTTT
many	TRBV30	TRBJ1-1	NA	CAWRGRMNTEAFF	TGTGCCTGGAGAGGCAGGATGAACACTGAAGCTTTCTTT
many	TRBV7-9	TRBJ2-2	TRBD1	CASSHHRTGRKTGELFF	TGTGCCAGCAGCCATCACCGGACAGGGAGAAAAACCGGGGAGCTGTTTTTT
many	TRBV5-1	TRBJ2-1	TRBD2	CASTLAGAYNEQFF	TGCGCCAGCACCCTAGCGGGAGCGTACAATGAGCAGTTCTTC
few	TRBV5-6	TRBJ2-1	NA	CASTSGQSSYNEQFF	TGTGCCAGCACCTCTGGACAGAGCTCCTACAATGAGCAGTTCTTC
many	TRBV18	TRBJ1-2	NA	CASSPLWESYGYTF	NA
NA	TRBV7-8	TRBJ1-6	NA	CASSLGERSPLHF	TGTGCCAGCAGCTTAGGAGAACGGTCACCCCTCCACTTT
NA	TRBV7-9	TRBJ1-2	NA	CASSLIFGGDADGYTF	TGTGCCAGCAGCCTCATCTTTGGGGGGGATGCCGATGGCTACACCTTC
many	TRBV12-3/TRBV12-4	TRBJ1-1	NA	CASSPGRGGMNTEAFF	TGTGCCAGCAGTCCCGGGCGAGGGGGGATGAACACTGAAGCTTTCTTT
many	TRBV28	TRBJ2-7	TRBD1	CASSTLPGTGGPEQYF	TGTGCCAGCAGTACCCTCCCCGGGACAGGGGGACCCGAGCAGTACTTC
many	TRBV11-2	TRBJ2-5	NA	CASSLGAGGGQETQYF	TGTGCCAGCAGCTTAGGGGCAGGGGGAGGCCAAGAGACCCAGTACTTC
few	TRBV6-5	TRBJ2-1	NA	CASSYSGREQFF	TGTGCCAGCAGTTACTCGGGTAGGGAGCAGTTCTTC
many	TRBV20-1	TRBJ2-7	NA	CSARLAGSYEQYF	TGCAGTGCTAGACTGGCGGGTTCCTACGAGCAGTACTTC
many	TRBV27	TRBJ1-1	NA	CASSLFGLLEAFF	TGTGCCAGCAGTTTATTCGGACTGCTTGAAGCTTTCTTT
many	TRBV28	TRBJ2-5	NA	CASSSSGEKETQYF	TGTGCCAGCAGTTCTTCCGGGGAAAAAGAGACCCAGTACTTC
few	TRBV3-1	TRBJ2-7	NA	CASSFGRADYEQYF	TGTGCCAGCAGTTTCGGCAGGGCTGACTACGAGCAGTACTTC